This T cell receptor (beta chain) is from a study of vaccination and CD4 T cells after COVID-19. Study details: Overlapping SARS-CoV-2, HCoV-NL63, HCoV-OC43 and HCoV-229E spike peptides stimulated the cells. Study-wide findings and caveats: Researchers report that 304 of 307 vaccine-specific clones in convalescent patients proved spike mono-reactive.

As concerns this clonotype: The antigen is undetermined.

The Oncomine TCR Beta short-read assay was applied to DNA of cultured CD4+ T cells. Extraction of genomic DNA was performed on cultured CD4+ T cells. TCRdb itself ran the PCR reads through MiXCR, one entry per CDR3 protein. The data show 12,000 or so distinct CDR3 sequences, about four fifths seen once. Specified treatment: roughly 11-day PBMC culture with coronavirus spike peptide pools or control peptides (ViraFEST assay). ViraFEST stimulated the growth of antigen-specific T cells using peptide pools and subsequently profiled their TCRs by sequencing. The ends lost 5 bases at V and 4 bases at J; junction bases unmatched: 7. This CDR3 region has 14 residues. Germline assignment: CDR1 SGHVS and CDR2 FQNEAQ.

The clonotype originates from a human donor who had recovered from COVID-19. The V gene is TRBV7-8, the J gene TRBJ2-7; 8 nucleotides align to TRBD1. Sequencing was done on a sample of CD4+ T cells from blood, cultured in vitro. The CDR3 reads CASSPTGGPYEQYF. CDR3 nucleotides: TGTGCCAGCAGCCCAACAGGGGGGCCGTACGAGCAGTACTTC.